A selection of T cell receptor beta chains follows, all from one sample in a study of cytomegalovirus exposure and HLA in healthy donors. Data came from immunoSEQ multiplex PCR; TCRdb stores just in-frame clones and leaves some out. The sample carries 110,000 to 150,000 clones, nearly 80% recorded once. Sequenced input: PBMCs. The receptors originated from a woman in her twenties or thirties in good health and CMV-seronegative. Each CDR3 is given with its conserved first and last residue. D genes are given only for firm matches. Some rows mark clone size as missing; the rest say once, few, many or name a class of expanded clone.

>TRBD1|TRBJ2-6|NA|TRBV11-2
CASTGYARDRSSGANVLTF
TGTGCCAGCACCGGATACGCCCGGGACAGAAGCTCTGGGGCCAACGTCCTGACTTTC
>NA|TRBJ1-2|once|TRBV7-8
CASSQPRENYGYTF
TGTGCCAGCAGCCAACCCAGGGAAAACTATGGCTACACCTTC
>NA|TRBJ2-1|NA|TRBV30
CAWSVPEGQQFF
TGTGCCTGGAGTGTACCAGAGGGTCAGCAGTTCTTC
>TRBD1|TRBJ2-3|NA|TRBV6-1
CASGDRARDTQYF
TGTGCCAGCGGAGACAGGGCGAGGGATACGCAGTATTTT
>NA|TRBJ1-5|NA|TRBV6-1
CASSDRFGQPQHF
TGTGCCAGCAGTGACAGGTTCGGTCAGCCCCAGCATTTT
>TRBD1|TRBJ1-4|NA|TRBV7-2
CASSSMGQGTEKLFF
TGTGCCAGCAGCTCCATGGGACAGGGAACCGAAAAACTGTTTTTT
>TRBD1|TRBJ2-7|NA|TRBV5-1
CASSLRTGENYEQYF
TGCGCCAGCAGCTTGCGCACAGGGGAAAACTACGAGCAGTACTTC
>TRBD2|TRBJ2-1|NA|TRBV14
CASSQPKTSGGVNNEQFF
TGTGCCAGCAGCCAACCGAAGACTAGCGGGGGGGTTAACAATGAGCAGTTCTTC
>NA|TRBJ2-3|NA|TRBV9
CASSDSGGGTDTQYF
TGTGCCAGCAGCGACTCCGGGGGTGGGACAGATACGCAGTATTTT
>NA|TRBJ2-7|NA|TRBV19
CASRGGGGSYGEQYF
TGTGCCAGTAGGGGCGGGGGCGGGAGCTACGGCGAGCAGTACTTC
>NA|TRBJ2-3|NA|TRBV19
CASSTLTDTQYF
TGTGCCAGTAGTACACTCACAGATACGCAGTATTTT
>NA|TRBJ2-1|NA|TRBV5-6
CASSVSGEQFF
TGTGCCAGCAGCGTCTCCGGGGAGCAGTTCTTC
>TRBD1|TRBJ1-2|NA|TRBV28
CASSLIDRAVGYTF
TGTGCCAGCAGTCTCATAGACAGGGCTGTTGGCTACACCTTC
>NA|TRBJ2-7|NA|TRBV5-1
CASCQPGSYEQYF
TGCGCCAGCTGTCAACCGGGCTCCTACGAGCAGTACTTC